This TCR beta chain was captured by sequencing in a study of shared clonotypes between healthy human individuals. Study-wide results and caveats: The study found lower generation probabilities in non-shared clonotypes than in those shared by all four donors.

Germline CDR1 LNHNV, CDR2 YYDKDF (reference sequence). CDR3 length: 15 amino acids. The germline V and J ends were trimmed by 3 bases and 2 bases, with 13 bases remaining between them. This clone has only a few counts. The antigen is unknown. An approximately 220 ng quantity of DNA, roughly 30,000 T cell genomes, went into the sorted-subset replicate PCRs. This table comes from immunoSEQ multiplex PCR, and its TCRdb copy is limited to in-frame clones, with some not included. Of roughly 1 million clones in the sample, approximately 70% were seen once. Specimen: memory CD4+ T cells sorted from blood. As for subset: CD45RA-negative fraction. The receptor was derived from a man between 18 and 29 years old in good health. This chain joins TRBV15 and TRBJ1-2, with D possibly matching TRBD1 (6 bases). CDR3 DNA: TGTGCCACCAGCAGGGACGGGACAAACAACTATGGCTACACCTTC. Translation: CATSRDGTNNYGYTF.